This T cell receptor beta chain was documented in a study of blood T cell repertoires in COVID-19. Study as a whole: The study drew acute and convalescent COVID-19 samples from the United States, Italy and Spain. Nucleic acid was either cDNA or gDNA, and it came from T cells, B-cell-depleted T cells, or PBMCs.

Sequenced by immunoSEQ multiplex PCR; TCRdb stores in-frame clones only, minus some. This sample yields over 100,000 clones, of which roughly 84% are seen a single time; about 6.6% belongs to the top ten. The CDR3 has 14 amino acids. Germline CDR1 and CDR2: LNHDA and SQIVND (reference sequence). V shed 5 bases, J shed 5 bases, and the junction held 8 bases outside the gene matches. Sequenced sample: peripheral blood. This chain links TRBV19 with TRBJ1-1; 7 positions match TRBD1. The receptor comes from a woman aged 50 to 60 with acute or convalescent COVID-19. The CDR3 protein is CASSSRQGRTEAFF. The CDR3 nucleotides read TGTGCCAGTAGTTCAAGACAGGGACGAACTGAAGCTTTCTTT.